The clone carrying this TCR beta chain was picked up a small number of times. Its antigen is still unknown. This record comes from a study of early T cells in non-severe SARS-CoV-2 infection. Study-level background: Chains were not paired, and sequencing was done on bulk RNA from unsorted whole blood.

The study, taken as a whole, reports: The VDJdb matching leaned toward anti-spike CD8 responses and overlooked private and CD4 specificities.

Individual cDNA molecules were tagged with unique molecular identifiers. TCRdb re-called the 5' RACE reads with MiXCR, one entry per CDR3 protein. The sample lists around 57,000 distinct CDR3 sequences, under 14% occurring once. There are 15 residues in the CDR3. With 4 bases removed from V and 3 bases from J, the gap between germline ends came to 14 bases. The V gene's germline CDR1 is SGHKS and CDR2 YYEKEE (reference sequence). The gene calls are TRBV5-5 and TRBJ2-1; D perhaps matches TRBD1 (6 bases). The sequencing sample was made of whole blood. The sequence came from an adult who was a healthcare worker with PCR-confirmed SARS-CoV-2 infection or an uninfected control (not recorded which). This chain's CDR3 is CASSGDGGHYNEQFF. CDR3 nucleotides: TGTGCCAGCAGCGGGGATGGGGGCCACTACAATGAGCAGTTCTTC.